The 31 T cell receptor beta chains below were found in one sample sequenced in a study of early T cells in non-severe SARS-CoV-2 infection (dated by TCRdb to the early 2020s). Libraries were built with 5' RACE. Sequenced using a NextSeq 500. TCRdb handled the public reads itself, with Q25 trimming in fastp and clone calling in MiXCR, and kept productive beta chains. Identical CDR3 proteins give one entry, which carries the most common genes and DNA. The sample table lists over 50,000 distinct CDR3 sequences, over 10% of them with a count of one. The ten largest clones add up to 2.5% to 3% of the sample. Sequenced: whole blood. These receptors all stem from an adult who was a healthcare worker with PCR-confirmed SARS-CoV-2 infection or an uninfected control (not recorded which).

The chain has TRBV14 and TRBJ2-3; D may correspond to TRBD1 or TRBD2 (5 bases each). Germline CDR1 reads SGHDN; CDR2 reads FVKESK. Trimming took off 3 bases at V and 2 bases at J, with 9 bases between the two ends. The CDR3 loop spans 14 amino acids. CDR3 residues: CASSHRDLTDTQYF. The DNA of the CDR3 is TGTGCCAGCAGCCACAGGGACCTCACAGATACGCAGTATTTT.

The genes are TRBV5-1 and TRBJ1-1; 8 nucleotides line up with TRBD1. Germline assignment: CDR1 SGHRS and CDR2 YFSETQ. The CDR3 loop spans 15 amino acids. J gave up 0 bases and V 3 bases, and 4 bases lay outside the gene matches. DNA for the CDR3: TGCGCCAGCAGCTCAGGGGGCGCGATGAACACTGAAGCTTTCTTT. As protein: CASSSGGAMNTEAFF.

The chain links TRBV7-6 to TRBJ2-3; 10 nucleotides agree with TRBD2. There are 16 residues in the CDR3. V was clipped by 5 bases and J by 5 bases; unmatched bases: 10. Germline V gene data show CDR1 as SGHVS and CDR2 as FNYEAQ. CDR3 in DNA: TGTGCCAGCAGCCGGACCGGGACTAGCGTGGGAGATACGCAGTATTTT. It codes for CASSRTGTSVGDTQYF.

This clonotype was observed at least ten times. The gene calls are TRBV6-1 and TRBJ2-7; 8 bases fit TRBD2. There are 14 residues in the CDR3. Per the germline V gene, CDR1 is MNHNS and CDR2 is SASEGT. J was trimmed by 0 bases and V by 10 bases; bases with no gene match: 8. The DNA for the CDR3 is TGTGCCACCCTAACTAGCGGCAGCTCCTACGAGCAGTACTTC. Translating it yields CATLTSGSSYEQYF.

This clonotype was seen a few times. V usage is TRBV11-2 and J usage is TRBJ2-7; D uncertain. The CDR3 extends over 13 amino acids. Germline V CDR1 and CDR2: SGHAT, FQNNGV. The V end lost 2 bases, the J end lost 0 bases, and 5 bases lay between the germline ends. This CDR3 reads CASSLSPSYEQYF. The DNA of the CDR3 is TGTGCCAGCAGCTTATCTCCCTCCTACGAGCAGTACTTC.

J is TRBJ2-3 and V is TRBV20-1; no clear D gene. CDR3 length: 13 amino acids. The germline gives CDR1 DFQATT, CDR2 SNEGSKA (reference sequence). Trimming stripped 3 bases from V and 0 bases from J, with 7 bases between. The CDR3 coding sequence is TGCAGTGCTAGGACATCTAGCACAGATACGCAGTATTTT. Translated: CSARTSSTDTQYF.

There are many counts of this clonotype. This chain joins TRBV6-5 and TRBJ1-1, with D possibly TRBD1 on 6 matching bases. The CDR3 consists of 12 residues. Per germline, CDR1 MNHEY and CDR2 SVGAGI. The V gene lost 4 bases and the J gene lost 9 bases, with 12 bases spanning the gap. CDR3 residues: CASSSEQGKAFF. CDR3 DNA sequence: TGTGCCAGCAGTTCCGAACAGGGAAAAGCTTTCTTT.

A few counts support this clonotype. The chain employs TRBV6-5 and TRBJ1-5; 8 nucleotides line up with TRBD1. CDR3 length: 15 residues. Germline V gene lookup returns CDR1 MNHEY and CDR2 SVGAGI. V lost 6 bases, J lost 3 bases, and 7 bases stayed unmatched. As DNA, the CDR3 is TGTGCCAGCAGCCCCGGGGGACAGGACAATCAGCCCCAGCATTTT. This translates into CASSPGGQDNQPQHF.

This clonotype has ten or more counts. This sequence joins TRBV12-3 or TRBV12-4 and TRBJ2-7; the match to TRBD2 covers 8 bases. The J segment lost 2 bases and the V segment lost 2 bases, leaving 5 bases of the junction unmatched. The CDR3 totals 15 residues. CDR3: CASSLSTGGPYEQYF. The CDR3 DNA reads TGTGCCAGCAGTTTATCAACGGGAGGGCCCTACGAGCAGTACTTC.

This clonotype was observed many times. The CDR3 loop is CASSLVAAGETQYF. The CDR3 coding sequence is TGTGCCAGCAGCTTAGTAGCGGCAGGGGAGACCCAGTACTTC. The rearrangement links TRBV7-6 to TRBJ2-5, with D perhaps TRBD2 (6 bases). This CDR3 comprises 14 residues. V was shortened by 1 base and J by 5 bases, with 11 bases between the two germline ends. Germline values: CDR1 SGHVS, CDR2 FNYEAQ. The full variable domain, with the rest looked up from reference TRBV7-6 and TRBJ2-5, is GAGVSQSPRYKVTKRGQDVALRCDPISGHVSLYWYRQALGQGPEFLTYFNYEAQQDKSGLPNDRFSAERPEGSISTLTIQRTEQRDSAMYRCASSLVAAGETQYFGPGTRLLVL.

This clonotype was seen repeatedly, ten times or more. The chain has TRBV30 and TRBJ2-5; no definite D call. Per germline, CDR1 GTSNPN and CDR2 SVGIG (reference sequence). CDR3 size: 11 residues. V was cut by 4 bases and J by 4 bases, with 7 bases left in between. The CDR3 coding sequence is TGTGCCTGGAATAACCGAGAGACCCAGTACTTC. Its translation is CAWNNRETQYF.

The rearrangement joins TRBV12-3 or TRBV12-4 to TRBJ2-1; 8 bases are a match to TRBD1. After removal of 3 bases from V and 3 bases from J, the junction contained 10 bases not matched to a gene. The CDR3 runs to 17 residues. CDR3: CASSFWDRTIFYNEQFF. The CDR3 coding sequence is TGTGCCAGCAGTTTCTGGGACAGGACTATCTTCTACAATGAGCAGTTCTTC.

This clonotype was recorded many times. The CDR3 region is CASSEGVGRGNNEQFF. In nucleotides, the CDR3 is TGTGCCAGCAGTGAAGGCGTGGGGCGGGGGAACAATGAGCAGTTCTTC. The chain carries TRBV6-1 and TRBJ2-1; 7 bases map to TRBD2. In germline, CDR1 is MNHNS, CDR2 SASEGT. This CDR3 is built from 16 residues. Trimming removed 1 base from V and 5 bases from J; junction bases left unmatched: 8.

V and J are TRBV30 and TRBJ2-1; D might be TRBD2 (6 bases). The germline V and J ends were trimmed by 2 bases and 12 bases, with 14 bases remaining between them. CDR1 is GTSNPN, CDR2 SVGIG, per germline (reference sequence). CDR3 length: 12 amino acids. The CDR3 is CAWSPTRLGQFF. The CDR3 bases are TGTGCCTGGAGTCCGACTAGATTAGGGCAGTTCTTC.

The CDR3 bases are TGCAGTGCTCCTAGGGGGCGGATTAACTATGGCTACACCTTC. It translates to CSAPRGRINYGYTF. V and J are TRBV20-1 and TRBJ1-2, with 7 bases that match TRBD1. V gave up 5 bases and J gave up 1 base; unmatched junction bases: 7. There are 14 residues in the CDR3. CDR1 and CDR2 (germline): DFQATT, SNEGSKA (reference sequence).

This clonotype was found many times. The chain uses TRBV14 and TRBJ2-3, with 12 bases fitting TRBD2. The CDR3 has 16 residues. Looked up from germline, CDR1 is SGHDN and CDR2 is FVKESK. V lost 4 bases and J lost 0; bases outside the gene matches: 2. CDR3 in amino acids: CASSRGTSGSTDTQYF. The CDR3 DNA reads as TGTGCCAGCAGCCGGGGGACTAGCGGGAGCACAGATACGCAGTATTTT.

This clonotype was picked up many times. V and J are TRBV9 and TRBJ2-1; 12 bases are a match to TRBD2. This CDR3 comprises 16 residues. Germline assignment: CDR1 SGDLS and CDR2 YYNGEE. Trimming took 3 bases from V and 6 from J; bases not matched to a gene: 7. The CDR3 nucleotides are TGTGCCAGCAGCGCTTACCTAGCGGGAGGGCCCAATGAGCAGTTCTTC. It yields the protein CASSAYLAGGPNEQFF. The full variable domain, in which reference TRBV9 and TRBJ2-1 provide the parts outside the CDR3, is DSGVTQTPKHLITATGQRVTLRCSPRSGDLSVYWYQQSLDQGLQFLIQYYNGEERAKGNILERFSAQQFPDLHSELNLSSLELGDSALYFCASSAYLAGGPNEQFFGPGTRLTVL.

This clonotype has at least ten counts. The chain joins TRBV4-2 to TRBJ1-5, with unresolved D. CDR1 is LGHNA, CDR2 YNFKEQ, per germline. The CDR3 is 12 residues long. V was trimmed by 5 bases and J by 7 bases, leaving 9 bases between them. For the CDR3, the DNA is TGTGCCAGCAGCGGGTGGGGACAGCCCCAGCATTTT. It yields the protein CASSGWGQPQHF.

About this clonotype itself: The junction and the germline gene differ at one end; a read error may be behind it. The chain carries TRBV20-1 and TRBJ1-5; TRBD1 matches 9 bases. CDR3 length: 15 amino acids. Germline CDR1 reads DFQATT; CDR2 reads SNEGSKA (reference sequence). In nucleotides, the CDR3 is TGCAGTGCTCGGACAGGGGAGGGCAGCAAACAGCCCCAGCATTTT. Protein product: CSARTGEGSKQPQHF.

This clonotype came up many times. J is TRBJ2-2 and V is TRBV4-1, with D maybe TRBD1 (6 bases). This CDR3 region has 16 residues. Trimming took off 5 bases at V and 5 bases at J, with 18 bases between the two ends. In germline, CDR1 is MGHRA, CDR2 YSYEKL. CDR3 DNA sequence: TGCGCCAGCAGCGAAGGGGGTTTAAGTAGGACCGGGGAGCTGTTTTTT. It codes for CASSEGGLSRTGELFF.

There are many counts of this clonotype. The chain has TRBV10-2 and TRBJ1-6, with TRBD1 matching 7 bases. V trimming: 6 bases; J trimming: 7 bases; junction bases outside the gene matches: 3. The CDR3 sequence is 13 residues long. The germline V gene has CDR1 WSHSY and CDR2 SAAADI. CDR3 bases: TGCGCCAGCAGGACAGGGAGGAATTCACCCCTCCACTTT. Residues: CASRTGRNSPLHF.

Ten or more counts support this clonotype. The CDR3 DNA sequence: TGCAGTGCTAGAGACGCCGCTGGGCGGGAAGAGGACGAGCAGTACTTC. Amino acids: CSARDAAGREEDEQYF. The rearrangement links TRBV20-1 to TRBJ2-7; D is perhaps TRBD2 (6 bases). Trimming took off 0 bases at V and 5 bases at J, with 20 bases between the two ends. Germline-derived CDR1 and CDR2 are DFQATT and SNEGSKA (reference sequence). The CDR3 is 16 residues long.

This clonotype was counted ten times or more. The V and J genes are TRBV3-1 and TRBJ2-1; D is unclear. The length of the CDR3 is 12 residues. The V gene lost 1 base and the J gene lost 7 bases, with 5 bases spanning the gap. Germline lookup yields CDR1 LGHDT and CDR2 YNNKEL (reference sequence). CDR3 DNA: TGTGCCAGCAGCCAAGGGCTGAATGAGCAGTTCTTC. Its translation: CASSQGLNEQFF.

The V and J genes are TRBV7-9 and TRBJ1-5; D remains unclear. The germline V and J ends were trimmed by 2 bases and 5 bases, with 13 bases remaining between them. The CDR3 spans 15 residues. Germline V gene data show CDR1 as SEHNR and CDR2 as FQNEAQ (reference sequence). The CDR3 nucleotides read TGTGCCAGCAGCTTATGGGCAGGCGTCCATCAGCCCCAGCATTTT. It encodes CASSLWAGVHQPQHF. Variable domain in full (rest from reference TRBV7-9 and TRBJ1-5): DTGVSQNPRHKITKRGQNVTFRCDPISEHNRLYWYRQTLGQGPEFLTYFQNEAQLEKSRLLSDRFSAERPKGSFSTLEIQRTEQGDSAMYLCASSLWAGVHQPQHFGDGTRLSIL.

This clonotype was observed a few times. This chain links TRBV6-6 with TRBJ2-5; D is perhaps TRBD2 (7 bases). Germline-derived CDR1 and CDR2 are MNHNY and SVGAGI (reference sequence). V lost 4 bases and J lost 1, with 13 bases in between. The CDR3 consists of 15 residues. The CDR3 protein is CASSSRGATQETQYF. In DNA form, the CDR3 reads TGTGCCAGCAGTTCCCGGGGGGCGACCCAAGAGACCCAGTACTTC.

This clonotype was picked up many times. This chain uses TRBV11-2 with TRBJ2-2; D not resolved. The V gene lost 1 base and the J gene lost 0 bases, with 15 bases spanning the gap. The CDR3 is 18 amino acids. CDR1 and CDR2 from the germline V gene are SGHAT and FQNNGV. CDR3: CASSLGSLTATNTGELFF. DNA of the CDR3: TGTGCCAGCAGCTTAGGGTCATTAACTGCTACGAACACCGGGGAGCTGTTTTTT. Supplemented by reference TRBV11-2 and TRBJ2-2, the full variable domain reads EAGVAQSPRYKIIEKRQSVAFWCNPISGHATLYWYQQILGQGPKLLIQFQNNGVVDDSQLPKDRFSAERLKGVDSTLKIQPAKLEDSAVYLCASSLGSLTATNTGELFFGEGSRLTVL.

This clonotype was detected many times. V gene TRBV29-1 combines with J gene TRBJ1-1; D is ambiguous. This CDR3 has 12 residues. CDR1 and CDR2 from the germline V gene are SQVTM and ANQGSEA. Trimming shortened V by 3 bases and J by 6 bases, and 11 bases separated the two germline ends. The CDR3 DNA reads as TGCAGCGTTGATTTAGGCACGTCTGAAGCTTTCTTT. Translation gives CSVDLGTSEAFF.

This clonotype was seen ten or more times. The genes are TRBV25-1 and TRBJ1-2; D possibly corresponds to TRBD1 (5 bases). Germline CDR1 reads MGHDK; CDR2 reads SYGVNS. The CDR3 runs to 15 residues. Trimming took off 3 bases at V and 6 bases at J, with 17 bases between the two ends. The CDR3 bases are TGTGCCAGCAGTGATGACAGATTTGCCCACCATGGCTACACCTTC. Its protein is CASSDDRFAHHGYTF.

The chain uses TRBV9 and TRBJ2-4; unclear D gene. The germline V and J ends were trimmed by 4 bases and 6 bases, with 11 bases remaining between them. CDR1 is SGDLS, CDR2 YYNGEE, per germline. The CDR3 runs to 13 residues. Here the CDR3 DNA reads TGTGCCAGCAGCTCGGACGGCGGAAACATTCAGTACTTC. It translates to CASSSDGGNIQYF.

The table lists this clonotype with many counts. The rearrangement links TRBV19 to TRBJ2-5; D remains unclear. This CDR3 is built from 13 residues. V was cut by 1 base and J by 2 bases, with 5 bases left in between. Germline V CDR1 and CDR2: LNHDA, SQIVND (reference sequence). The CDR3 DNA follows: TGTGCCAGTAGTATAGCTGGACAAGAGACCCAGTACTTC. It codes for CASSIAGQETQYF.

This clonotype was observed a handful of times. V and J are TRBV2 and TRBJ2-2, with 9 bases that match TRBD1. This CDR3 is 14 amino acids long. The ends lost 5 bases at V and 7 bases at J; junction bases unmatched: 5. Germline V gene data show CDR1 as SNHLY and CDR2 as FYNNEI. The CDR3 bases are TGTGCCAGCAGTCTCGGACAGGGGAACGGGGAGCTGTTTTTT. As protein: CASSLGQGNGELFF.